This entry lists 11 T cell receptor beta chains sequenced from one sample in a study of cytomegalovirus exposure and HLA in healthy donors. A multiplex PCR was run with 60 Vbeta primers and 13 Jbeta primers. TCRdb's table, derived via immunoSEQ multiplex PCR, lists solely in-frame clones and lacks some. The table has approximately 210,000 clones, roughly 77% seen once. The sequenced sample was PBMCs. These TCRs come from a woman aged 45 to 65 in good health and CMV-seronegative.

This chain joins TRBV7-9 and TRBJ2-7, with 7 bases aligning to TRBD2. CDR1 and CDR2 from the germline V gene are SEHNR and FQNEAQ (reference sequence). The V gene end was trimmed by 3 bases and the J gene end by 6 bases; junction bases not matched to a gene: 14. This CDR3 comprises 16 residues. CDR3: CASSLGTSEDVSEQYF. The CDR3 DNA follows: TGTGCCAGCAGCTTGGGAACTAGCGAAGATGTCAGCGAGCAGTACTTC.

The sample holds a few counts of this clone. The chain is built from TRBV5-1 and TRBJ2-4; 9 nucleotides align to TRBD1. CDR3 length: 12 residues. Germline assignment: CDR1 SGHRS and CDR2 YFSETQ. Unmatched junction bases numbered 1, after V lost 5 bases and J lost 7 bases. CDR3 sequence (DNA): TGCGCCAGCAGGGGACAGGGTAACATTCAGTACTTC. Amino acid sequence: CASRGQGNIQYF.

The rearrangement links TRBV4-3 to TRBJ2-6; 7 bases align to TRBD2. The CDR3 is 16 residues long. The junction had 5 bases not matched to a gene; V was cut back by 4 bases and J by 2 bases. From germline, CDR1 is LGHNA and CDR2 YSLEER. The CDR3 region is CASSLLGGAGANVLTF. The CDR3 bases are TGCGCCAGCAGCCTTCTGGGAGGGGCTGGGGCCAACGTCCTGACTTTC.

The chain carries TRBV9 and TRBJ2-1, with D unresolved. The germline V gene has CDR1 SGDLS and CDR2 YYNGEE. The ends were cut back, 0 bases at V and 5 bases at J, with 12 bases in the middle. This CDR3 contains 15 residues. CDR3 protein: CASSVALESHNEQFF. The CDR3 DNA reads as TGTGCCAGCAGCGTAGCTCTAGAGAGCCACAATGAGCAGTTCTTC. Variable domain in full (rest from reference TRBV9 and TRBJ2-1): DSGVTQTPKHLITATGQRVTLRCSPRSGDLSVYWYQQSLDQGLQFLIQYYNGEERAKGNILERFSAQQFPDLHSELNLSSLELGDSALYFCASSVALESHNEQFFGPGTRLTVL.

The genes are TRBV2 and TRBJ2-1; D is possibly TRBD1 (6 bases). This CDR3 has 15 amino acids. Per the germline V gene, CDR1 is SNHLY and CDR2 is FYNNEI. The V end was cut by 8 bases, the J end by 0 bases, with 14 bases between. The CDR3: CASSSRGLSYNEQFF. In nucleotides, the CDR3 is TGTGCCAGCTCATCCAGGGGCCTCTCCTACAATGAGCAGTTCTTC.

The count of this clone is one. DNA for the CDR3: TGCGCCAGCAGTGAGTCGCTTAGAAAGGGGTCCTACAATGAGCAGTTCTTC. This gives the protein CASSESLRKGSYNEQFF. V usage is TRBV10-2 and J usage is TRBJ2-1; TRBD1 is a possible D gene (5 bases). Trimming shortened V by 0 bases and J by 1 base, and 13 bases separated the two germline ends. There are 17 residues in the CDR3. Looked up from germline, CDR1 is WSHSY and CDR2 is SAAADI.

CDR3 amino acids: CASSPGAVNNSPLHF. The CDR3 bases are TGTGCCAGTAGCCCTGGGGCGGTCAATAATTCACCCCTCCACTTT. This rearrangement joins TRBV19 to TRBJ1-6; tentatively, D is TRBD1 (5 bases). V lost 6 bases, J lost 5 bases, and 14 bases lay in between. The length of the CDR3 is 15 residues. Per germline, CDR1 LNHDA and CDR2 SQIVND (reference sequence).

Only one count was recorded for this clone. The chain employs TRBV11-1 and TRBJ2-7, with 7 bases that match TRBD1. The V gene's germline CDR1 is SGHAT and CDR2 FQDESV (reference sequence). The length of the CDR3 is 13 residues. V dropped 3 bases and J dropped 5; count of bases not matched to a gene: 4. Here the CDR3 DNA reads TGTGCCAGCAGCTTCCTCGACAGGGACGAGCAGTACTTC. This translates into CASSFLDRDEQYF.

This rearrangement joins TRBV7-8 to TRBJ1-1, with D maybe TRBD1 (5 bases). Deletions cut 1 base from V and 4 bases from J, with 13 bases between. The CDR3 runs to 15 residues. Germline CDR1 is SGHVS and CDR2 is FQNEAQ. CDR3 DNA: TGTGCCAGCAGCTTAGTAAGCATACAGGCCACTGAAGCTTTCTTT. This codes for CASSLVSIQATEAFF.

CDR3 region: CASTHLTRGTEAFF. CDR3 in DNA: TGTGCCAGCACCCACCTCACACGGGGCACTGAAGCTTTCTTT. V is TRBV7-2 and J is TRBJ1-1, with D hard to call. This CDR3 has 14 amino acids. Germline lookup yields CDR1 SGHTA and CDR2 FQGNSA. Trimming took off 7 bases at V and 4 bases at J, with 16 bases between the two ends.

The chain is built from TRBV29-1 and TRBJ1-2; 12 nucleotides match TRBD1. J gave up 7 bases and V 7 bases, and 7 bases lay outside the gene matches. Germline V lookup: CDR1 SQVTM, CDR2 ANQGSEA. The CDR3 extends over 13 amino acids. The CDR3 spells CSALPGQGAGYTF. The CDR3 DNA sequence: TGCAGCGCCCTCCCGGGACAGGGGGCTGGCTACACCTTC.